This TCR beta chain was observed in a study of regulatory T cells in long-lasting Graves disease. Notes on the study in general: Because few samples were included, accuracy may have been lower.

Through Arm-PCR of CDR3 regions and iRepertoire HTBI primers, TCR beta libraries were built. TCRdb used MiXCR to reprocess the multiplex PCR reads, holding one entry per CDR3 protein. The table includes 400,000 to 500,000 distinct CDR3 sequences, under 25% detected once. This clonotype was seen at least ten times. As yet, its antigen is unknown. Indicated time point: persistent/refractory GD, antithyroid drugs over 5 years with positive TRAb. After RNA was extracted from PBMCs, the TCR library was made from it. Germline V gives CDR1 MDHEN, CDR2 SYDVKM. V was trimmed by 8 bases and J by 0 bases, leaving 7 bases between them. The CDR3 totals 13 residues.

This TCR was recovered from a female donor with Graves disease. Here the sequenced sample was peripheral blood mononuclear cells (PBMCs), taken when the disease was refractory, from a patient treated with antithyroid drugs. The chain uses TRBV28 and TRBJ2-2; D remains ambiguous. CDR3 coding DNA: TGTGCCAGCTTGCAGACGAACACCGGGGAGCTGTTTTTT. Its protein product is CASLQTNTGELFF.